These T cell receptor beta chains were read from a single sample in a study of blood T cells in healthy people across ages. Each CDR3 protein gets one entry after TCRdb re-called the 5' RACE reads with MiXCR. The profile covers about 1.8 million distinct CDR3 sequences, with around half appearing a single time and over 2% taken by the ten largest. Specimen: blood. These receptor sequences come from a woman aged 40 to 55 in good health. The CDR3 runs from the conserved cysteine through the conserved F or W. Each record gives: V gene, clone size, J gene, D gene, CDR3 DNA, CDR3 protein. The D gene is left open where the match is weak. Expanded clones are given a class, and other clones once, few, many or no size at all.

TRBV7-2,NA,TRBJ2-1,TRBD2,TGTGCCAGCAGCGGCCCGGGACTAGCGGGGGCCAGTGAGCAGTTCTTC,CASSGPGLAGASEQFF
TRBV20-1,few,TRBJ2-6,NA,TGCAGTGCTAGTCGGCCACTAGGGGCCAACGTCCTGACTTTC,CSASRPLGANVLTF
TRBV5-1,few,TRBJ2-3,TRBD1,TGCGCCAGCAGCCGTGGACAGGGGGCGTTCGACACAGATACGCAGTATTTT,CASSRGQGAFDTDTQYF
TRBV9,NA,TRBJ2-1,NA,TGTGCCAGCAGCGTGGGGGCCCGGGGGCCCGACAATGAGCAGTTCTTC,CASSVGARGPDNEQFF
TRBV20-1,NA,TRBJ1-2,NA,TGCAGTGCTCAGAAAAATGGCTACACCTTC,CSAQKNGYTF
TRBV2,few,TRBJ2-5,NA,TGTGCCAGCAGTGAAACAGGGCCAGAGACCCAGTACTTC,CASSETGPETQYF
TRBV11-3,NA,TRBJ2-3,TRBD1,TGTGCCAGCAGCTTAGGGACAGGGCAGGGTCCAGATACGCAGTATTTT,CASSLGTGQGPDTQYF
TRBV6-5,few,TRBJ2-5,NA,TGTGCCAGCAGTTACTCGAATATTGTGGGGACCCAGTACTTC,CASSYSNIVGTQYF
TRBV29-1,NA,TRBJ2-1,TRBD2,TGCAGCGTTGAAGCAGGGTGGGGGGGTCTCTACAATGAGCAGTTCTTC,CSVEAGWGGLYNEQFF
TRBV6-2/TRBV6-3,NA,TRBJ1-2,NA,NA,CASSSSRVTYYGYTF
TRBV28,few,TRBJ2-1,NA,TGTGCCAGCAGCTCCCCGTTAGAGCAGTTCTTC,CASSSPLEQFF
TRBV7-9,few,TRBJ2-3,NA,TGTGCCAGCAGCTCACTATTGGGACACGATAGCACAGATACGCAGTATTTT,CASSSLLGHDSTDTQYF
TRBV6-2/TRBV6-3,NA,TRBJ2-3,NA,TGTGCCAGCAGTTACTGGGCAGGGGAATCCACAGATACGCAGTATTTT,CASSYWAGESTDTQYF